This T cell receptor (beta chain) was retrieved from a study of cytomegalovirus exposure and HLA in healthy donors. Study-wide context: Drawn from HLA-typed donors, tens of millions of unique TCRs were held in an early data release.

The CDR3 sequence is 13 residues long. The V end lost 8 bases, the J end lost 3 bases, and 11 bases lay between the germline ends. From germline, CDR1 is WSHSY and CDR2 SAAADI. On this clone: Its target is unknown.

Amplification used 60 Vbeta primers and 13 Jbeta primers. Repertoires were generated with immunoSEQ multiplex PCR, while TCRdb's copy carries only in-frame clones and drops some. The sample has roughly 110,000 clones, about four fifths seen once. Study observations and caveats: Specificity of a few CMV-associated chains for CMV antigens was verified in vitro. Immune exposure was documented only through CMV serostatus. The study dropped some indistinguishable V segments, TRBV6-2 and TRBV6-3 among them.

V and J are TRBV10-2 and TRBJ1-3; D is unclear. This sequence originates from a man aged 45-65 years in good health and CMV-seronegative. The sequenced material came from PBMCs. CDR3 in amino acids: CASSAASGNTIYF. The CDR3 coding sequence is TGCGCCAGCTCTGCGGCGAGTGGAAACACCATATATTTT.